The clone carrying this T cell receptor (beta chain) was counted a few times. This CDR3 is built from 15 residues. Unmatched junction bases numbered 9, after V lost 6 bases and J lost 7 bases. CDR1 SNHLY and CDR2 FYNNEI come from the germline V gene. The sample is drawn from a study of early T cells in non-severe SARS-CoV-2 infection. TCRdb fed the 5' RACE reads into MiXCR, producing one record per CDR3 protein. The sample has 100,000 or so distinct CDR3 sequences; 10% to 15% are singletons. Specimen: whole blood. V gene TRBV2 combines with J gene TRBJ2-1, with 10 bases matching TRBD2. The receptor comes from an adult who was a healthcare worker with PCR-confirmed SARS-CoV-2 infection or an uninfected control (not recorded which). CDR3 loop: CASSVLAGYGNEQFF. The CDR3 region has the DNA TGTGCCAGCAGCGTACTAGCGGGATACGGGAATGAGCAGTTCTTC. Drawing the rest from reference TRBV2 and TRBJ2-1, the complete variable domain is EPEVTQTPSHQVTQMGQEVILRCVPISNHLYFYWYRQILGQKVEFLVSFYNNEISEKSEIFDDQFSVERPDGSNFTLKIRSTKLEDSAMYFCASSVLAGYGNEQFFGPGTRLTVL.